This is a list of T cell receptor beta chains from one sample in a study of T cells in Graves' hyperthyroidism and ophthalmopathy. Using its own MiXCR run on the multiplex PCR reads, TCRdb lists one record per CDR3 protein. The profile shows some 210,000 distinct CDR3 sequences, roughly 17% of them singletons. The sequenced material came from blood. The source of these receptors is a man aged 50 or older with Graves' hyperthyroidism. Both conserved end residues are part of each CDR3. A D gene is named only where the DNA matches it firmly. A clone size is listed for some rows: how often the clone was seen (once, few, many), or a class if it is expanded.

TGCAGTGCCAGATGGGACAGGGGGGTGCTAGCGGGAGGGGCTACCGGGGAGCTGTTTTTT | CSARWDRGVLAGGATGELFF | TRBJ2-2 | NA | TRBV20-1 | NA
TGTGCCACCAGTGACCCAGGGGGGATTCGGACCGGGGAGCTGTTTTTT | CATSDPGGIRTGELFF | TRBJ2-2 | NA | TRBV24-1 | NA
TGTGCCAGCTCACCACCTAACACCGGGGAGCTGTTTTTT | CASSPPNTGELFF | TRBJ2-2 | many | TRBV18 | NA
TGTGCCACCAGTGACGGACTAGCGGGAGCTTCTACGCAGTATTTT | CATSDGLAGASTQYF | TRBJ2-3 | many | TRBV24-1 | TRBD2
TGTGCCAGCAGTTCGCCTAACACCTACGAGCAGTACTTC | CASSSPNTYEQYF | TRBJ2-7 | many | TRBV12-3/TRBV12-4 | NA
TGCGCCAGCACCGTCGACCTAAAGCGAACGGATGAGCAGTACTTC | CASTVDLKRTDEQYF | TRBJ2-7 | many | TRBV5-1 | NA
TGTGCCAGCAGTGCACTAGCGGGAGAGACAGATACGCAGTATTTT | CASSALAGETDTQYF | TRBJ2-3 | once | TRBV12-3/TRBV12-4 | TRBD2
TGTGCCAGCAGCAGAGCCGGGGGGGAGCTGTTTTTT | CASSRAGGELFF | TRBJ2-2 | many | TRBV11-2 | NA
TGCGCCAGCAGCTTAGGGCTGATGAGCACAGATACGCAGTATTTT | CASSLGLMSTDTQYF | TRBJ2-3 | few | TRBV5-1 | NA
TGCAGTGCCAACCTTGGGACTAGCGGGAGTTTATGGGGGAATGAGCAGTTCTTC | CSANLGTSGSLWGNEQFF | TRBJ2-1 | NA | TRBV20-1 | TRBD2
TGCAGTGCTAACAGGGCTAGCGGGAACAATGAGCAGTTCTTC | CSANRASGNNEQFF | TRBJ2-1 | many | TRBV20-1 | TRBD2
TGTGCCAGCAGCTTCTCCCCCTCTAGCGGGAGGCCCTCCTACGAGCAGTACTTC | CASSFSPSSGRPSYEQYF | TRBJ2-7 | many | TRBV11-2 | TRBD2
TGCGCCAGCAGCTTAACCGGGACAAATCAAGAGACCCAGTACTTC | CASSLTGTNQETQYF | TRBJ2-5 | NA | TRBV5-1 | NA
TGTGCCAGCAGTTTAGACAGGGGTGCTGCAGATACGCAGTATTTT | CASSLDRGAADTQYF | TRBJ2-3 | many | TRBV27 | TRBD1
TGCAGTGCTAGAGAGACCCTTTGGCGGGAGATGGCAGATACGCAGTATTTT | CSARETLWREMADTQYF | TRBJ2-3 | many | TRBV20-1 | TRBD2
TGCAGTGCTACGGGACAGGGGAGTAACGAGCAGTACTTC | CSATGQGSNEQYF | TRBJ2-7 | many | TRBV20-1 | TRBD1
TGTGCCATCAGTAATCTTCCCGAAGATACGCAGTATTTT | CAISNLPEDTQYF | TRBJ2-3 | few | TRBV10-3 | NA
TGTGCCACCAGCAGGGGACAGTACACTGAAGCTTTCTTT | CATSRGQYTEAFF | TRBJ1-1 | many | TRBV15 | TRBD1
TGTGCCAGCTCGACCCGGGCGGGAGGCGAGCAGTACTTC | CASSTRAGGEQYF | TRBJ2-7 | many | TRBV18 | TRBD2
TGTGCCAGCAGCTTAGGCCGCGGGAGGGGCTACGAGCAGTACTTC | CASSLGRGRGYEQYF | TRBJ2-7 | many | TRBV7-9 | TRBD2
TGTGCCAGCAGCCCGGGACAGTGGTACAATGAGCAGTTCTTC | CASSPGQWYNEQFF | TRBJ2-1 | NA | TRBV11-3 | TRBD1
TGCAGTGCTAGAGGGGTAAGCGGGCCCTACGAGCAGTACTTC | CSARGVSGPYEQYF | TRBJ2-7 | many | TRBV20-1 | NA
TGTGCCAGCGGTACAGCCCAAGAGACCCAGTACTTC | CASGTAQETQYF | TRBJ2-5 | NA | TRBV7-9 | NA
TGTGCCAGCAGCTCGGGACAGGGGACAGATACGCAGTATTTT | CASSSGQGTDTQYF | TRBJ2-3 | few | TRBV5-8 | TRBD1
TGTGCCAGCAGGTCGGGCTGGGCTTCTAACTATGGCTACACCTTC | CASRSGWASNYGYTF | TRBJ1-2 | few | TRBV6-5 | NA
TGCAGCGCGAATATCCGCTACGAGCAGTACTTC | CSANIRYEQYF | TRBJ2-7 | many | TRBV29-1 | NA
TGTGCCAGCAGCTTAGAGGGGTACTCTGGAAACACCATATATTTT | CASSLEGYSGNTIYF | TRBJ1-3 | NA | TRBV7-8 | NA
TGTGCCATCAGTGAAGAGCGGTACTACAATGAGCAGTTCTTC | CAISEERYYNEQFF | TRBJ2-1 | few | TRBV10-3 | NA
TGTGCCAGCAGCTTCCAAGCGACAGGGCCCTACGAGCAGTACTTC | CASSFQATGPYEQYF | TRBJ2-7 | many | TRBV6-1 | TRBD1
TGTGCCAGCAGCTGGGGACTAGTTGAGACCCAGTACTTC | CASSWGLVETQYF | TRBJ2-5 | many | TRBV7-8 | TRBD2
TGTGCCAGCAGTTTAAGTCAGGGGGCGCGGCGTGGCTACACCTTC | CASSLSQGARRGYTF | TRBJ1-2 | NA | TRBV27 | TRBD1
TGTGCCAGCAGCCCCCCTAGCGGCAAAGATACCGGGGAGCTGTTTTTT | CASSPPSGKDTGELFF | TRBJ2-2 | NA | TRBV7-9 | TRBD2
TGTGCCAGCAGTTTAACAGGGGATCTTCCCTACGAGCAGTACTTC | CASSLTGDLPYEQYF | TRBJ2-7 | many | TRBV27 | TRBD1
TGTGCCAGCAGCGTAGAGACAGGGTTCTATGGCTACACCTTC | CASSVETGFYGYTF | TRBJ1-2 | NA | TRBV9 | TRBD1
TGCAGCGTAGCAGGGACAGATACGCAGTATTTT | CSVAGTDTQYF | TRBJ2-3 | many | TRBV29-1 | NA
TGCAGTGCTAGAGATTGGGGGGGCGTTTATGGCTACACCTTC | CSARDWGGVYGYTF | TRBJ1-2 | few | TRBV20-1 | NA
TGTGCCAGCTCACCACTCCCAGGGGCCCGCTATGGCTACACCTTC | CASSPLPGARYGYTF | TRBJ1-2 | NA | TRBV18 | NA
TGCGCCAGCAGCCAACTCTTAAAAGGCAATCAGCCCCAGCATTTT | CASSQLLKGNQPQHF | TRBJ1-5 | few | TRBV4-1 | NA
TGTGCCAGCAGCTTAGCGGGAGTAGGGCAGTTCTTC | CASSLAGVGQFF | TRBJ2-1 | many | TRBV6-1 | TRBD2
TGTGCCAGGCCGCGGACAGCACAAATGTCTAACACAGATACGCAGTATTTT | CARPRTAQMSNTDTQYF | TRBJ2-3 | few | TRBV6-1 | NA
TGTGCCAGCAGTCGGGGACAGGGACTCCCTCGGAACCAGCCCCAGCATTTT | CASSRGQGLPRNQPQHF | TRBJ1-5 | many | TRBV6-2/TRBV6-3 | TRBD1
TGTGCCAGCAGCCGGACTAGCGGGAGAGATACGCAGTATTTT | CASSRTSGRDTQYF | TRBJ2-3 | many | TRBV11-3 | TRBD2
TGCAGTGCTAGGGCTTTGAGGACAGGTTCCACAGATACGCAGTATTTT | CSARALRTGSTDTQYF | TRBJ2-3 | many | TRBV20-1 | TRBD1